A single sample is the source of the 23 T cell receptor beta chains below, sequenced in a study of CD8+ T cells in alopecia areata. cDNA reverse transcribed from extracted RNA served as the sequencing template. Assay: immunoSEQ multiplex PCR; the TCRdb copy retains only in-frame clones and omits some. This sample has hundreds of thousands of clones, with around 65% found just once. Indicated treatment: oral pan-JAK inhibitor, 5-10 mg twice daily. Sequenced material: CD4+ T cells sorted from blood, taken at week 44, from a patient treated with tofacitinib. The receptors were gathered from a human donor with alopecia areata.

The chain joins TRBV6-5 to TRBJ2-1; no clear D. V lost 7 bases, J lost 5 bases, and 9 bases lay in between. CDR1 and CDR2 from the germline V gene are MNHEY and SVGAGI. CDR3 length: 12 residues. The CDR3 nucleotides are TGTGCCAGCAAATTTGCAGACAATGAGCAGTTCTTC. Translating it yields CASKFADNEQFF.

In this sample, this clone turned up a few times. This chain connects TRBV2 to TRBJ1-5; D possibly corresponds to TRBD1 (5 bases). V gave up 8 bases and J gave up 6 bases, with 14 bases separating them. The CDR3 runs to 13 residues. CDR1 SNHLY and CDR2 FYNNEI come from the germline V gene. The CDR3 DNA reads as TGTGCCAGCGGGCCAGGGATCGGTCAGCCCCAGCATTTT. It specifies CASGPGIGQPQHF. Using reference TRBV2 and TRBJ1-5 for the parts outside the CDR3, the full variable domain is EPEVTQTPSHQVTQMGQEVILRCVPISNHLYFYWYRQILGQKVEFLVSFYNNEISEKSEIFDDQFSVERPDGSNFTLKIRSTKLEDSAMYFCASGPGIGQPQHFGDGTRLSIL.

This chain joins TRBV4-3 and TRBJ2-3; 7 bases are a match to TRBD2. The CDR3 runs 16 residues. V lost 2 bases, J lost 2 bases, and 7 bases stayed unmatched. The germline V gene has CDR1 LGHNA and CDR2 YSLEER. The CDR3 sequence: CASSQFGGTNTDTQYF. For the CDR3, the DNA is TGCGCCAGCAGCCAATTCGGGGGGACCAACACAGATACGCAGTATTTT.

V usage is TRBV29-1 and J usage is TRBJ1-5; 7 bases align to TRBD1. Unmatched junction bases numbered 3, after V lost 4 bases and J lost 3 bases. The length of the CDR3 is 13 residues. In germline, CDR1 is SQVTM, CDR2 ANQGSEA. The CDR3 sequence: CSVGQGINQPQHF. The DNA for the CDR3 is TGCAGCGTTGGACAGGGTATCAATCAGCCCCAGCATTTT.

In its sample, this clone was seen once. The chain is built from TRBV29-1 and TRBJ1-1, with 8 bases identical to TRBD1. Germline CDR1 SQVTM, CDR2 ANQGSEA. The ends lost 5 bases at V and 1 base at J; junction bases unmatched: 6. This CDR3 is built from 14 residues. In DNA form, the CDR3 reads TGCAGCGTTCAATCCGGGACAGGGAACACTGAAGCTTTCTTT. This codes for CSVQSGTGNTEAFF.

About this clone itself: Other DNA sequences from this sample encode an identical CDR3 as well. This rearrangement joins TRBV9 to TRBJ2-6; D remains ambiguous. Germline CDR1 and CDR2: SGDLS and YYNGEE. V was clipped by 0 bases and J by 0 bases, with 4 bases between them. The CDR3 extends over 15 amino acids. The chain's CDR3 is CASSVAVSGANVLTF. The CDR3 DNA sequence: TGTGCCAGCAGCGTAGCAGTCTCTGGGGCCAACGTCCTGACTTTC.

The chain carries TRBV9 and TRBJ1-2; D may be TRBD1 (6 bases). Looked up from germline, CDR1 is SGDLS and CDR2 is YYNGEE. The ends were cut back, 1 base at V and 5 bases at J, with 15 bases in the middle. CDR3 size: 15 residues. This CDR3 is CASSVTGAATYGYTF. The CDR3 region has the DNA TGTGCCAGCAGCGTAACGGGGGCCGCGACGTATGGCTACACCTTC.

V usage is TRBV30 and J usage is TRBJ2-7, with D hard to call. V lost 4 bases, J lost 6 bases, and 16 bases lay in between. This CDR3 has 13 amino acids. In germline, CDR1 is GTSNPN, CDR2 SVGIG (reference sequence). CDR3 sequence: CAWKGTALAEQYF. In DNA form, the CDR3 reads TGTGCCTGGAAGGGTACTGCGCTTGCCGAGCAGTACTTC.

The rearrangement links TRBV5-1 to TRBJ1-1; D is possibly TRBD1 (6 bases). CDR3 size: 15 residues. V lost 4 bases, J lost 6 bases, and 19 bases lay in between. In germline, CDR1 is SGHRS, CDR2 YFSETQ. The CDR3 reads CASSVTGTSGAEAFF. The CDR3 DNA follows: TGCGCCAGCAGCGTCACCGGGACATCAGGGGCTGAAGCTTTCTTT. The variable domain in full, with the rest retrieved from reference TRBV5-1 and TRBJ1-1, is KAGVTQTPRYLIKTRGQQVTLSCSPISGHRSVSWYQQTPGQGLQFLFEYFSETQRNKGNFPGRFSGRQFSNSRSEMNVSTLELGDSALYLCASSVTGTSGAEAFFGQGTRLTVV.

The rearrangement joins TRBV5-1 to TRBJ2-7; D gene unclear. Germline V gene lookup returns CDR1 SGHRS and CDR2 YFSETQ. With 4 bases removed from V and 2 bases from J, the gap between germline ends came to 10 bases. The CDR3 is made up of 13 amino acids. CDR3 in DNA: TGCGCCAGCAGCGGATTGAATCCCTACGAGCAGTACTTC. It yields the protein CASSGLNPYEQYF.

The chain is built from TRBV4-3 and TRBJ2-3, with D possibly matching TRBD2 (5 bases). Per germline, CDR1 LGHNA and CDR2 YSLEER. V was shortened by 3 bases and J by 4 bases, with 11 bases between the two germline ends. This CDR3 is built from 14 residues. CDR3 loop: CASSQEKLADTQYF. The CDR3 coding sequence is TGCGCCAGCAGCCAGGAAAAACTAGCAGATACGCAGTATTTT.

The rearrangement uses TRBV11-2 and TRBJ2-2, with D hard to call. Germline V gene sequence: CDR1 SGHAT, CDR2 FQNNGV. V lost 5 bases to trimming and J lost 2 bases, with 12 bases between them. The CDR3 is made up of 15 amino acids. This CDR3 is CASSPPGHNTGELFF. CDR3 nucleotides: TGTGCCAGCAGCCCGCCGGGCCATAACACCGGGGAGCTGTTTTTT. Complete variable domain (other parts from reference TRBV11-2 and TRBJ2-2): EAGVAQSPRYKIIEKRQSVAFWCNPISGHATLYWYQQILGQGPKLLIQFQNNGVVDDSQLPKDRFSAERLKGVDSTLKIQPAKLEDSAVYLCASSPPGHNTGELFFGEGSRLTVL.

The chain uses TRBV7-2 and TRBJ2-7, with 8 bases identical to TRBD2. Trimming took 5 bases from V and 6 from J; bases not matched to a gene: 6. CDR3 length equals 13 residues. Germline CDR1 SGHTA, CDR2 FQGNSA. CDR3 protein: CASSLTSVSEQYF. Here the CDR3 DNA reads TGTGCCAGCAGCCTGACTAGCGTGAGCGAGCAGTACTTC.

The rearrangement links TRBV14 to TRBJ1-2; tentatively, D is TRBD1 (6 bases). The CDR3 contains 14 residues. Germline assignment: CDR1 SGHDN and CDR2 FVKESK. Trimming removed 4 bases at V and 4 bases at J, with 13 bases between. The CDR3 DNA reads as TGTGCCAGCAGCCCCGGGACACCGAGCTATGGCTACACCTTC. Translated: CASSPGTPSYGYTF.

This clone appeared a few times. The J gene is TRBJ1-2, the V gene TRBV29-1; D is uncertain. Per the germline V gene, CDR1 is SQVTM and CDR2 is ANQGSEA. Trimming removed 1 base from V and 4 bases from J, with 7 bases in between. This CDR3 contains 12 residues. The CDR3 here is CSVEANIYGYTF. In DNA form, the CDR3 reads TGCAGCGTTGAAGCAAACATCTATGGCTACACCTTC.

V usage is TRBV2 and J usage is TRBJ2-5; a possible D gene is TRBD2 (6 bases). This CDR3 is 11 amino acids long. Trimming left V 5 bases short and J 8 bases short, with 9 bases between. Germline V CDR1 and CDR2: SNHLY, FYNNEI. In nucleotides, the CDR3 is TGTGCCAGCAGTACCGGGACTACCCAGTACTTC. Amino acid sequence: CASSTGTTQYF.

A single count supports this clone. The chain recombines TRBV11-2 with TRBJ2-7, with D tentatively TRBD2 (7 bases). V was cut by 5 bases and J by 2 bases, with 19 bases left in between. Germline loops: CDR1 SGHAT, CDR2 FQNNGV. This CDR3 has 16 residues. CDR3 in amino acids: CASSAWGGARTYEQYF. Written as DNA, the CDR3 is TGTGCCAGCAGCGCCTGGGGGGGGGCACGAACCTACGAGCAGTACTTC. The full variable domain, rest sourced from reference TRBV11-2 and TRBJ2-7, is EAGVAQSPRYKIIEKRQSVAFWCNPISGHATLYWYQQILGQGPKLLIQFQNNGVVDDSQLPKDRFSAERLKGVDSTLKIQPAKLEDSAVYLCASSAWGGARTYEQYFGPGTRLTVT.

In this sample, this clone turned up once. The chain has TRBV5-1 and TRBJ2-7; no clear D. The CDR3 has 14 residues. Germline V CDR1 and CDR2: SGHRS, YFSETQ. Trimming took off 0 bases at V and 5 bases at J, with 12 bases between the two ends. The CDR3 spells CASSLAQRGDEQYF. CDR3 nucleotides: TGCGCCAGCAGCTTGGCCCAGCGAGGAGACGAGCAGTACTTC.

The chain's CDR3 is CASSVQGARTEAFF. In DNA form, the CDR3 reads TGTGCCAGCAGTGTACAGGGGGCGCGGACTGAAGCTTTCTTT. This rearrangement joins TRBV2 to TRBJ1-1; 9 bases match TRBD1. The CDR3 spans 14 residues. The J segment lost 5 bases and the V segment lost 4 bases, leaving 5 bases of the junction unmatched. CDR1 SNHLY and CDR2 FYNNEI come from the germline V gene.

This clone was counted between two and nine times. This chain joins TRBV11-2 and TRBJ2-3; tentative D call: TRBD2 (5 bases). The CDR3 is made up of 15 amino acids. Deletions cut 1 base from V and 2 bases from J, with 10 bases between. The germline CDR1 and CDR2 sequences are SGHAT and FQNNGV. CDR3 residues: CASSLAAGYTDTQYF. The CDR3 DNA reads as TGTGCCAGCAGCTTAGCTGCGGGCTACACAGATACGCAGTATTTT. Combining the CDR3 with reference TRBV11-2 and TRBJ2-3 gives the whole variable domain EAGVAQSPRYKIIEKRQSVAFWCNPISGHATLYWYQQILGQGPKLLIQFQNNGVVDDSQLPKDRFSAERLKGVDSTLKIQPAKLEDSAVYLCASSLAAGYTDTQYFGPGTRLTVL.

The chain is built from TRBV9 and TRBJ2-1, with D tentatively TRBD2 (5 bases). This CDR3 is 15 amino acids long. Looked up from germline, CDR1 is SGDLS and CDR2 is YYNGEE. Trimming shortened V by 4 bases and J by 9 bases, and 20 bases separated the two germline ends. The CDR3 sequence is CASSPSRVGWTEQFF. CDR3 in DNA: TGTGCCAGCAGCCCTTCGAGGGTAGGGTGGACTGAGCAGTTCTTC.

This clone appeared a few times. CDR3 in DNA: TGTGCCAGCAGCCCCGGGCCGGGGGTAGAAGCTTTCTTT. Translation gives CASSPGPGVEAFF. J is TRBJ1-1 and V is TRBV9; D possibly corresponds to TRBD1 (5 bases). The V gene's germline CDR1 is SGDLS and CDR2 YYNGEE. The CDR3 is made up of 13 amino acids. The V end was cut by 4 bases, the J end by 8 bases, with 15 bases between.

The genes are TRBV6-1 and TRBJ2-2, with a possible D match to TRBD1 (5 bases). CDR1 and CDR2 (germline): MNHNS, SASEGT. CDR3 size: 15 residues. With 3 bases removed from V and 2 bases from J, the gap between germline ends came to 10 bases. CDR3: CASSEVQGNTGELFF. CDR3 nucleotide sequence: TGTGCCAGCAGTGAGGTCCAGGGAAACACCGGGGAGCTGTTTTTT.